Listed below are T cell receptor beta chains from one sample, sequenced in a study of T cell responses to AZD1222 COVID-19 vaccine. Using immunoSEQ multiplex PCR, the repertoire was profiled, and TCRdb retains in-frame clones only, with some absent. This table holds tens of thousands of clones, around 87% found once. Source: peripheral blood, taken on day 0 of MenACWY control vaccination. The receptor source for this set is an adult in good health. Each CDR3 is given with its conserved first and last residue. D genes are given only for firm matches. Clone size, where shown, is once, few, many, or a class for clones that have expanded.

TRBJ1-1 NA NA TRBV6-5 TGTGCCAGCAGTTACGGGGGTGGAAGCACTGAAGCTTTCTTT CASSYGGGSTEAFF
TRBJ1-3 once NA TRBV6-5 TGTGCCAGCAGATACTCCCGGCGGGGAAACACCATATATTTT CASRYSRRGNTIYF
TRBJ1-2 once TRBD1 TRBV28 TGTGCCAGCCTCGGACAGGGCAACTATGGCTACACCTTC CASLGQGNYGYTF
TRBJ2-1 once NA TRBV2 TGTGCCAGCAGTGGGAGGTTGAGGGGTACTGAGCAGTTCTTC CASSGRLRGTEQFF
TRBJ1-1 NA NA TRBV7-9 TGTGCCAGCAGCCAGGTAGGGGACACTGAAGCTTTCTTT CASSQVGDTEAFF
TRBJ2-1 NA TRBD2 TRBV7-9 TGTGCCAGCAGCCCCTTAGCGGGAGGGAACTACAATGAGCAGTTCTTC CASSPLAGGNYNEQFF
TRBJ2-2 NA NA TRBV19 TGTGCCAGTAGTATAGGCAGCACCGGGGAGCTGTTTTTT CASSIGSTGELFF
TRBJ1-3 NA NA TRBV25-1 TGTGCCAGCAGTCTCTCTGGAAACACCATATATTTT CASSLSGNTIYF
TRBJ2-7 once TRBD2 TRBV27 TGTGCCAGCAGCCCCAAGCGGGAGCTCGAGCAGTACTTC CASSPKRELEQYF
TRBJ2-7 NA NA TRBV29-1 TGCAGCGGGAGCAGGGGGGACGAGCAGTACTTC CSGSRGDEQYF
TRBJ2-1 NA TRBD1 TRBV28 TGTGCCAGCAGGCGGACGGGACAGGGTTTCAATGAGCAGTTCTTC CASRRTGQGFNEQFF
TRBJ1-2 NA NA TRBV27 TGTGCCAGCAGTGCCGGAGGGGACTCTTGGTATGGCTACACCTTC CASSAGGDSWYGYTF
TRBJ2-3 NA NA TRBV18 TGTGCCAGCTCACCGGTAGGAGGGGAGCTAGATACGCAGTATTTT CASSPVGGELDTQYF
TRBJ1-6 NA NA TRBV9 TGTGCCAGCAGCGTAGTGGAGGTCCAGCCTCTTCTTGATTCACCCCTCCACTTT CASSVVEVQPLLDSPLHF
TRBJ1-1 NA NA TRBV6-6 TGTGCCAGCAGTTACGAGGACTTCACTGAAGCTTTCTTT CASSYEDFTEAFF
TRBJ2-2 few NA TRBV19 TGTGCCAGTAGGGTTGATAGCCGGAACACCGGGGAGCTGTTTTTT CASRVDSRNTGELFF
TRBJ1-2 NA TRBD1 TRBV12-3/TRBV12-4 TGTGCCAGCAGCCCGGACAGGGTCTATGGCTACACCTTC CASSPDRVYGYTF
TRBJ1-1 NA NA TRBV6-5 TGTGCCAGCAGTTACTCGACCAGCACTGAAGCTTTCTTT CASSYSTSTEAFF
TRBJ1-2 NA TRBD1 TRBV28 TGTGCCAGCAGTCCAGGGGGCCAGACTTATGGCTACACCTTC CASSPGGQTYGYTF
TRBJ2-2 NA NA TRBV5-6 TGTGCCAGCAGCTTGGCATCCGGGGAGCTGTTTTTT CASSLASGELFF